The subject of this entry is one TCR beta chain. Methods used by the authors: Reference gene primer amplification in the assay estimated nucleated cell counts. Generated by immunoSEQ multiplex PCR, the TCRdb table keeps only in-frame clones and is missing some. V and J calls and clone size follow that table, whereas D and trimming were derived from the DNA. The sample carries some 220,000 clones, about 80% recorded once. Germline values: CDR1 KGHSH, CDR2 LQKENI. The junction had 5 bases not matched to a gene; V was cut back by 5 bases and J by 0 bases. The CDR3 consists of 17 residues. This sample was taken from a study of blood T cell repertoires in COVID-19. Study-level background: Sites in the United States, Italy and Spain provided acute and convalescent COVID-19 samples.

The source is a woman aged 25 to 45 who had recovered from COVID-19. V usage is TRBV18 and J usage is TRBJ2-3; 13 bases agree with TRBD2. Sequenced material: peripheral blood. In nucleotides, the CDR3 is TGTGCCAGCTCAAAGGGACTAGCGGGAACTAGCACAGATACGCAGTATTTT. It is translated as CASSKGLAGTSTDTQYF.